One sample yielded the 23 T cell receptor beta chains listed below, sequenced in a study of blood T cells in healthy people across ages. A second PCR, run for about 7 to 12 cycles, used a sample-barcoded 5' primer plus a J-beta primer mix. From the 5' RACE reads, TCRdb called clonotypes with MiXCR, one entry per CDR3 protein. This table holds about 640,000 distinct CDR3 sequences, about 53% found once. Material: blood. The receptors stem from a man between 60 and 75 years old in good health.

This chain links TRBV6-1 with TRBJ1-2; D is uncertain. CDR1 and CDR2 from the germline V gene are MNHNS and SASEGT. This CDR3 has 14 amino acids. V shed 2 bases and J shed 0 bases, with 7 bases lying between them. The CDR3 nucleotides are TGTGCCAGCAGTGAAACCGTAGCTAACTATGGCTACACCTTC. This sequence encodes CASSETVANYGYTF.

This clonotype was recorded many times. This chain connects TRBV6-1 to TRBJ2-5, with 15 positions matching TRBD2. Germline assignment: CDR1 MNHNS and CDR2 SASEGT. The CDR3 runs 17 residues. V lost 7 bases and J lost 2; bases outside the gene matches: 8. In DNA, the CDR3 is TGTGCCAGCAACTCCGGGACTAGCGGGAGGAGTCAAGAGACCCAGTACTTC. Its protein product is CASNSGTSGRSQETQYF.

This clonotype was observed a handful of times. The chain recombines TRBV5-1 with TRBJ2-7; D unresolved. Germline V CDR1 and CDR2: SGHRS, YFSETQ. V was cut by 6 bases and J by 1 base, with 8 bases left in between. CDR3 length: 12 residues. The CDR3 nucleotides are TGCGCCAGCATGGCAGATTCCTACGAGCAGTACTTC. The encoded protein is CASMADSYEQYF.

This clonotype was detected only once. This sequence joins TRBV7-9 and TRBJ1-5; D remains unclear. The CDR3 consists of 15 residues. Trimming shortened V by 1 base and J by 3 bases, and 10 bases separated the two germline ends. In germline, CDR1 is SEHNR, CDR2 FQNEAQ (reference sequence). In DNA, the CDR3 is TGTGCCAGCAGCTTAGGGGCCAGCCCCAATCAGCCCCAGCATTTT. Translation gives CASSLGASPNQPQHF.

This clonotype was detected only a few times. The gene calls are TRBV12-3 or TRBV12-4 and TRBJ2-3; D may be TRBD1 (5 bases). The germline V and J ends were trimmed by 2 bases and 2 bases, with 8 bases remaining between them. The CDR3 length is 14 residues. The CDR3 DNA follows: TGTGCCAGCAGTTTACAGGGCATCACAGATACGCAGTATTTT. It translates to CASSLQGITDTQYF.

The J gene is TRBJ2-1, the V gene TRBV13; D might be TRBD2 (6 bases). Near its end, the DNA agrees better with TRBJ2-7, so the J call may be wrong. This CDR3 has 17 amino acids. Germline CDR1 is PRHDT and CDR2 is FYEKMQ (reference sequence). CDR3 protein: CASSLELLGGPRNEQYF. Written as DNA, the CDR3 is TGTGCCAGCAGCTTAGAGCTACTGGGGGGACCGCGCAATGAGCAGTACTTC.

This chain uses TRBV10-3 with TRBJ2-3; 8 bases map to TRBD2. Trimming removed 2 bases from V and 6 bases from J; junction bases left unmatched: 10. The germline gives CDR1 ENHRY, CDR2 SYGVKD. CDR3 length equals 16 residues. The CDR3 loop is CAISEDGGDAGDTQYF. CDR3 nucleotides: TGTGCCATCAGTGAGGACGGGGGGGACGCTGGGGATACGCAGTATTTT.

This clonotype has just a few counts. This chain joins TRBV4-1 and TRBJ2-3; 7 bases match TRBD2. V gave up 0 bases and J gave up 2 bases; unmatched junction bases: 2. Per germline, CDR1 MGHRA and CDR2 YSYEKL. The CDR3 is made up of 15 amino acids. CDR3 coding DNA: TGCGCCAGCAGCCAAGATGGGACTAACACAGATACGCAGTATTTT. This translates into CASSQDGTNTDTQYF.

The chain joins TRBV2 to TRBJ2-1; no reliable D call. Trimming shortened V by 3 bases and J by 2 bases, and 2 bases separated the two germline ends. Germline assignment: CDR1 SNHLY and CDR2 FYNNEI. The CDR3 totals 12 residues. CDR3: CASSEAYNEQFF. In nucleotides, the CDR3 is TGTGCCAGCAGTGAGGCCTACAATGAGCAGTTCTTC.

The rearrangement uses TRBV28 and TRBJ2-2; D is ambiguous. In germline, CDR1 is MDHEN, CDR2 SYDVKM. The CDR3 has 14 residues. V was shortened by 3 bases and J by 5 bases, with 10 bases between the two germline ends. As DNA, the CDR3 is TGTGCCAGCAGTTTCCGGGCCCAAACCGGGGAGCTGTTTTTT. This codes for CASSFRAQTGELFF.

The chain couples TRBV20-1 to TRBJ2-6, with 9 bases identical to TRBD1. V shed 2 bases, J shed 8 bases, and the junction held 10 bases outside the gene matches. The CDR3 totals 16 residues. Per germline, CDR1 DFQATT and CDR2 SNEGSKA (reference sequence). Written as DNA, the CDR3 is TGCAGTGCTAGACCTCCCATGGACAGGGGACCCAACGTCCTGACTTTC. Translating it yields CSARPPMDRGPNVLTF.

The chain is built from TRBV12-3 or TRBV12-4 and TRBJ2-1, with 9 bases that match TRBD1. Germline trimming cut 6 bases from V and 7 bases from J; bases unmatched to any gene: 10. This CDR3 is built from 15 residues. As DNA, the CDR3 is TGTGCCAGCAGCCGGGGACAGGGCCCGCCGAATGAGCAGTTCTTC. Its translation: CASSRGQGPPNEQFF.

This clonotype has more than one count but fewer than ten. The chain carries TRBV4-2 and TRBJ1-2, with 8 bases that match TRBD1. The CDR3 covers 18 residues. CDR1 is LGHNA and CDR2 is YNFKEQ in the germline V gene. The ends lost 3 bases at V and 0 bases at J; junction bases unmatched: 12. The CDR3 DNA follows: TGTGCCAGCAGCCACCGAGGGGGTGGACAGGGCCCTAACTATGGCTACACCTTC. It codes for CASSHRGGGQGPNYGYTF.

This chain connects TRBV27 to TRBJ2-2; 16 nucleotides match TRBD2. This CDR3 is built from 18 residues. V was pared by 3 bases and J by 4 bases, with 5 bases of the junction left unmatched. Per the germline V gene, CDR1 is MNHEY and CDR2 is SMNVEV (reference sequence). CDR3 sequence (DNA): TGTGCCAGCAGTTTGGGACTAGCGGGGGGGTCTGGCACCGGGGAGCTGTTTTTT. This sequence encodes CASSLGLAGGSGTGELFF.

J is TRBJ1-2 and V is TRBV5-6; 9 positions match TRBD1. Germline V gene sequence: CDR1 SGHDT, CDR2 YYEEEE. The CDR3 has 14 amino acids. V lost 0 bases and J lost 7; bases outside the gene matches: 4. As DNA, the CDR3 is TGTGCCAGCAGCTTGGACGGACAGGGGAGTGGCTACACCTTC. It codes for CASSLDGQGSGYTF.

The genes are TRBV5-1 and TRBJ2-5; 13 bases match TRBD2. The CDR3 consists of 15 residues. Germline V gives CDR1 SGHRS, CDR2 YFSETQ. Trimming at V came to 4 bases and at J to 3 bases, leaving 3 bases not matched to a gene. In DNA form, the CDR3 reads TGCGCCAGCAGCACCGGGACTAGCGGGGAAGAGACCCAGTACTTC. It codes for CASSTGTSGEETQYF.

The rearrangement uses TRBV4-1 and TRBJ2-2; unclear D gene. The CDR3 length is 14 residues. The ends were cut back, 3 bases at V and 6 bases at J, with 11 bases in the middle. Germline V gene data show CDR1 as MGHRA and CDR2 as YSYEKL. The CDR3 loop reads CASSQAQYAGELFF. In nucleotides, the CDR3 is TGCGCCAGCAGCCAGGCACAGTACGCCGGGGAGCTGTTTTTT.

As for this clonotype: A much larger clone is a single base away; this may be a read error. This rearrangement joins TRBV2 to TRBJ1-2; D is ambiguous. The CDR3 is made up of 13 amino acids. CDR1 and CDR2 (germline): SNHLY, FYNNEI. The CDR3 loop reads CAGSFDTNYGYTF. In DNA form, the CDR3 reads TGTGCCGGCAGCTTCGATACTAACTATGGCTACACCTTC.

With regard to this clonotype: One end of the junction is discordant with germline, which a read error may explain. The chain uses TRBV3-1 and TRBJ2-5, with a tentative D call TRBD2 (5 bases). CDR1 is LGHDT, CDR2 YNNKEL, per germline (reference sequence). The length of the CDR3 is 17 residues. CDR3 nucleotide sequence: TGTGCCAGCAGGCAAGACTATGCCGGAACAGTGCAAGAGACCCAGTGCTTC. Translation gives CASRQDYAGTVQETQCF.

The chain carries TRBV29-1 and TRBJ2-1; 13 positions agree with TRBD2. The end of the DNA is better explained by TRBJ2-7, so the J call may be wrong. Germline-derived CDR1 and CDR2 are SQVTM and ANQGSEA. This CDR3 spans 14 amino acids. CDR3 in DNA: TGCAGCGCCCGGACTAGCGGGGGATACAATGAGCAGTACTTC. It encodes CSARTSGGYNEQYF.

This chain connects TRBV29-1 to TRBJ2-6, with a possible D match to TRBD1 (6 bases). V lost 7 bases and J lost 0, with 13 bases in between. The CDR3 consists of 15 residues. Germline V gene data show CDR1 as SQVTM and CDR2 as ANQGSEA. CDR3 bases: TGCAGCGCCGGACAGCACTCCTCTGGGGCCAACGTCCTGACTTTC. Residues: CSAGQHSSGANVLTF.

The chain joins TRBV10-3 to TRBJ2-6; weak D call: TRBD2 (6 bases). The CDR3 is made up of 15 amino acids. V dropped 4 bases and J dropped 1 base, with 8 bases sitting between them. CDR1 is ENHRY and CDR2 is SYGVKD in the germline V gene. The CDR3 sequence is CAISAGGSGANVLTF. CDR3 in DNA: TGTGCCATCAGTGCCGGGGGTTCTGGGGCCAACGTCCTGACTTTC.

The chain combines TRBV20-1 with TRBJ2-7; 7 nucleotides line up with TRBD1. Per the germline V gene, CDR1 is DFQATT and CDR2 is SNEGSKA (reference sequence). The CDR3 spans 12 residues. With 6 bases clipped from V and 0 bases from J, the junction kept 2 bases outside the gene matches. The CDR3 loop reads CSARQGSYEQYF. CDR3 coding DNA: TGCAGTGCCCGACAGGGCTCCTACGAGCAGTACTTC.